This entry concerns a single T cell receptor beta chain. The data were taken from a study of blood T cell repertoires in COVID-19. Germline trimming cut 4 bases from V and 5 bases from J; bases unmatched to any gene: 13. Germline CDR1 and CDR2: MNHEY and SVGEGT. The CDR3 spans 17 residues. Per the original methods: From reference gene primer amplification, estimates of nucleated cell counts were derived. The method was immunoSEQ multiplex PCR; TCRdb's version includes in-frame clones alone and lacks a portion of them. V, J and clone size were drawn from that table, and D and trimming were deduced from the DNA. The sample lists around 55,000 clones, 65% to 90% occurring once.

The sequencing sample was made of peripheral blood. This sequence was found in a human donor in a cohort sampled during active COVID-19. This chain joins TRBV6-2 or TRBV6-3 and TRBJ2-1; 8 nucleotides line up with TRBD2. CDR3 nucleotide sequence: TGTGCCAGCAGTTTCGACCCTGGGCGGGAGGTCCACAATGAGCAGTTCTTC. Translating it yields CASSFDPGREVHNEQFF.